Sequencing of this TCR beta chain was carried out in a study of CD8 T cells in Susac syndrome (dated by TCRdb to between 2018 and 2021). Notes on the research overall: Among the sequenced Susac syndrome patients, more than five had clinically active disease and roughly eight were in clinical remission. At the time of blood withdrawal, Susac syndrome patients were either therapy-naive, taking corticosteroids (with some also receiving IVIg), or on IVIg alone. The study used repertoire sequencing to test whether antigen drove CD8+ T cell activation and differentiation in Susac syndrome.

RNA was extracted with the RNeasy kit and roughly 0.45 to 1 ug was reverse transcribed using random hexamers. The immunoSEQ multiplex PCR assay, which covers 54 Vbeta and 13 Jbeta segments, was used to amplify TCR beta CDR3 regions. Bias from PCR amplification was corrected by using a synthetic template baseline for primer optimization and for computational correction. In the paper's pipeline: Reads were annotated to V, D and J genes per IMGT and analyzed with immunoSEQ Analyzer, keeping only productive sequences. Clonality was calculated as one minus the Shannon entropy normalized by log2 of the number of productive unique sequences. For each patient and control, public and private clones were evaluated among the 100 most prevalent clones. A clone was defined as Susac-specific if it was absent from the healthy and MS cohorts, from roughly 980 published viral clones and from other ImmuneACCESS disease sequences. The public sequencing data were trimmed at Q25 with fastp and processed into clonotypes with MiXCR by TCRdb, which kept only in-frame beta chains. Here each entry gathers all rows of one CDR3 protein and keeps the most common genes and DNA. V and J calls and clone size were set by TCRdb, not the authors. The sample has some 250,000 distinct CDR3 sequences on record, roughly 95% of them singletons. The ten top clones hold under 0.12% of the sample.

On this clonotype itself: What this receptor recognizes is not known. Per-base quality was not reported, and no clone a single base away is much larger than it.

Peripheral blood CD8+ and CD4+ T cells from healthy donors, Susac syndrome patients and multiple sclerosis patients were profiled using high-throughput TCR beta sequencing. Recently defined diagnostic criteria for definite or probable disease were met by the Susac syndrome patients. Bulk CD8+ and CD4+ T cells were purified by magnetic negative isolation, while CD8+ TEMRA cells were enriched using FACS. Blood was collected in EDTA tubes and processed within 24 hours, with PBMCs isolated through density gradient centrifugation. PBMCs intended for TCR sequencing were frozen in liquid nitrogen and were later thawed in a 37 degrees C water bath. The sorted or isolated CD4+, CD8+ and CD8+ TEMRA cells had a purity of 90% or higher. At the junction V is shortened by 0 bases and J by 3 bases, with 9 bases in between. Taken from the germline V gene (reference sequence), the CDR1 and CDR2 loops are LNHDA and SQIVND. From the cysteine up to the phenylalanine, the CDR3 has a length of 15 residues. The CDR3 DNA has 45 bases and is translated from base 1.

Overall study results and their limits: The number of individuals in the TCR sequencing and HLA analysis was recognized as being relatively small. The CD4+ T cell repertoire of patients with Susac syndrome showed no detectable clonal expansion.

The chain couples TRBV19 to TRBJ1-5; no confident D gene assignment can be made. The sequenced sample was CD4+ T cells from PBMCs. The receptor's source is a human donor with Susac syndrome. In nucleotides, the sequence is TGTGCCAGTAGTATAGATCGGGGTCCCAATCAGCCCCAGCATTTT. The resulting protein is CASSIDRGPNQPQHF.